The next 23 T cell receptor beta chains were all read from a single sample in a study of PD-1 blockade in classical Hodgkin lymphoma. Profiling relied on immunoSEQ multiplex PCR, and the TCRdb table lists in-frame clones only, not all of them. This table has around 20,000 clones, 77% appearing once. Brentuximab vedotin exposure varied, and every patient relapsed after autologous stem cell transplantation. This specimen consisted of peripheral blood mononuclear cells (PBMCs), obtained before the second cycle of nivolumab. The receptors originated from a human donor with classical Hodgkin lymphoma.

Concerning this clone: Just one base apart from a much larger clone, this may be a read error. CDR3 bases: TGTGCCAGCAGTTCCTTGATAGGGGAGGCTTTCTTT. This sequence encodes CASSSLIGEAFF. The J gene is TRBJ1-1, the V gene TRBV6-5, with D possibly matching TRBD1 (5 bases). V dropped 4 bases and J dropped 11 bases, with 14 bases sitting between them. The CDR3 has 12 residues. Germline assignment: CDR1 MNHEY and CDR2 SVGAGI.

This rearrangement joins TRBV2 to TRBJ2-5; the D gene is possibly TRBD2 (5 bases). The V end lost 7 bases, the J end lost 5 bases, and 14 bases lay between the germline ends. Germline assignment: CDR1 SNHLY and CDR2 FYNNEI. CDR3 length equals 13 residues. The CDR3 DNA is TGTGCCAGCACGGCGGGTATATTCGAGACCCAGTACTTC. As protein: CASTAGIFETQYF.

The genes are TRBV18 and TRBJ2-1; a possible D gene is TRBD2 (5 bases). The CDR3 consists of 12 residues. Germline CDR1 KGHSH, CDR2 LQKENI. V was pared by 6 bases and J by 8 bases, with 11 bases between. CDR3 amino acids: CASSSYGDEQFF. The CDR3 DNA reads TGTGCCAGCTCGAGTTACGGGGATGAGCAGTTCTTC. The whole variable domain, remainder taken from reference TRBV18 and TRBJ2-1, is NAGVMQNPRHLVRRRGQEARLRCSPMKGHSHVYWYRQLPEEGLKFMVYLQKENIIDESGMPKERFSAEFPKEGPSILRIQQVVRGDSAAYFCASSSYGDEQFFGPGTRLTVL.

The rearrangement links TRBV5-8 to TRBJ1-3; D gene unclear. This CDR3 has 16 amino acids. Per germline, CDR1 SGHTS and CDR2 YDEGEE. V was clipped by 0 bases and J by 6 bases, with 16 bases between them. The CDR3 here is CASSLGVGQTPNTIYF. The CDR3 DNA reads as TGTGCCAGCAGCTTGGGTGTGGGCCAGACCCCAAACACCATATATTTT.

The CDR3 is CASSLEGTGELFF. Here the CDR3 DNA reads TGTGCCAGCAGCTTAGAAGGGACCGGGGAGCTGTTTTTT. The J gene is TRBJ2-2, the V gene TRBV11-3; unclear D gene. The CDR3 runs 13 residues. Germline V gene sequence: CDR1 SGHNT, CDR2 YENEEA. V was trimmed by 0 bases and J by 5 bases, leaving 4 bases between them.

The V and J genes are TRBV25-1 and TRBJ2-2; D possibly corresponds to TRBD1 (5 bases). The CDR3 consists of 14 residues. Germline V CDR1 and CDR2: MGHDK, SYGVNS. Trimming left V 1 base short and J 3 bases short, with 6 bases between. CDR3 sequence reads: CASSEFRDTGELFF. CDR3 DNA sequence: TGTGCCAGCAGTGAATTCAGGGACACCGGGGAGCTGTTTTTT.

This clone has just a few counts. The chain recombines TRBV27 with TRBJ2-3; TRBD1 matches 9 bases. Germline trimming cut 6 bases from V and 7 bases from J; bases unmatched to any gene: 8. The CDR3 is made up of 14 amino acids. Per germline, CDR1 MNHEY and CDR2 SMNVEV (reference sequence). The CDR3 protein is CASSSGTGRNTQYF. CDR3 in DNA: TGTGCCAGCAGCTCCGGGACAGGGAGGAATACGCAGTATTTT.

The J gene is TRBJ2-3, the V gene TRBV7-2; D uncertain. Trimming removed 5 bases at V and 6 bases at J, with 18 bases between. The CDR3 extends over 15 amino acids. The germline V gene encodes CDR1 SGHTA and CDR2 FQGNSA. The CDR3: CASSDRRNRRDTQYF. The CDR3 DNA sequence: TGTGCCAGCAGCGACCGACGGAATCGTAGGGATACGCAGTATTTT.

This clone was observed a few times. The chain carries TRBV27 and TRBJ1-1, with 8 nucleotides matching TRBD1. The V segment lost 5 bases and the J segment 4 bases; nucleotides outside the gene matches: 9. Germline CDR1 and CDR2: MNHEY and SMNVEV (reference sequence). The CDR3 runs 15 residues. The CDR3 DNA reads as TGTGCCAGCAGTCCAACAGGGGGGAGGCGCACTGAAGCTTTCTTT. It yields the protein CASSPTGGRRTEAFF.

This clone was seen a single time. The chain employs TRBV10-3 and TRBJ1-4, with TRBD1 identical over 9 bases. This CDR3 has 15 residues. The V segment lost 9 bases and the J segment 4 bases; nucleotides outside the gene matches: 9. Germline CDR1 ENHRY, CDR2 SYGVKD. The CDR3 sequence is CAIGTGSGFNEKLFF. As DNA, the CDR3 is TGTGCCATTGGGACAGGGAGTGGCTTTAATGAAAAACTGTTTTTT.

The rearrangement uses TRBV10-2 and TRBJ2-3; TRBD2 agrees at 11 bases. CDR3 length equals 16 residues. V shed 4 bases, J shed 6 bases, and the junction held 9 bases outside the gene matches. Germline V gene data show CDR1 as WSHSY and CDR2 as SAAADI. CDR3 nucleotide sequence: TGCGCCAGCAGTGTATTAGCGGGGGGGCCTTTGGATACGCAGTATTTT. This gives the protein CASSVLAGGPLDTQYF.

The V call is TRBV30, the J call TRBJ1-3; D is perhaps TRBD1 (5 bases). This CDR3 has 13 amino acids. V lost 1 base and J lost 2, with 6 bases in between. CDR1 and CDR2 from the germline V gene are GTSNPN and SVGIG (reference sequence). The CDR3 coding sequence is TGTGCCTGGAGTGGGGGGGCTGGAAACACCATATATTTT. It is translated as CAWSGGAGNTIYF.

This clone was seen once. The rearrangement links TRBV6-5 to TRBJ1-1; D remains ambiguous. Germline lookup yields CDR1 MNHEY and CDR2 SVGAGI. This CDR3 region has 12 residues. The ends were cut back, 4 bases at V and 5 bases at J, with 8 bases in the middle. Written as DNA, the CDR3 is TGTGCCAGCAGTTTCAAGGGAACTGAAGCTTTCTTT. Translation: CASSFKGTEAFF.

This clone has only a few counts. The chain has TRBV25-1 and TRBJ2-7; 14 bases line up with TRBD2. V gave up 9 bases and J gave up 8 bases; unmatched junction bases: 12. This CDR3 spans 15 amino acids. CDR1 and CDR2 (germline): MGHDK, SYGVNS. The CDR3 DNA follows: TGTGCCAGTGGACAGCCGGGACTAGCGGGAGTTAAGCAGTACTTC. Amino acid sequence: CASGQPGLAGVKQYF.

The chain carries TRBV14 and TRBJ2-7; no clear D. The CDR3 runs 11 residues. Trimming cost V 3 bases and J 3 bases, with 3 bases left between them. Germline CDR1 SGHDN, CDR2 FVKESK. CDR3 bases: TGTGCCAGCAGCCAGGGCTACGAGCAGTACTTC. This codes for CASSQGYEQYF. The variable domain in full, with the rest retrieved from reference TRBV14 and TRBJ2-7, is EAGVTQFPSHSVIEKGQTVTLRCDPISGHDNLYWYRRVMGKEIKFLLHFVKESKQDESGMPNNRFLAERTGGTYSTLKVQPAELEDSGVYFCASSQGYEQYFGPGTRLTVT.

The chain carries TRBV14 and TRBJ2-7; D is unresolved. The CDR3 has 15 amino acids. Germline-derived CDR1 and CDR2 are SGHDN and FVKESK. Trimming removed 1 base at V and 3 bases at J, with 13 bases between. The CDR3 loop is CASSQAPDASYEQYF. The CDR3 region has the DNA TGTGCCAGCAGCCAAGCCCCCGACGCTAGCTACGAGCAGTACTTC.

The table lists this clone with a count of one. The chain joins TRBV27 to TRBJ1-4; TRBD1 might be the D (5 bases). The CDR3 spans 14 residues. Germline lookup yields CDR1 MNHEY and CDR2 SMNVEV (reference sequence). The V and J ends lost 6 bases and 8 bases respectively, with 16 bases between them. CDR3 coding DNA: TGTGCCAGCAGCCCGACACGGGGGGGGGAAAAACTGTTTTTT. This gives the protein CASSPTRGGEKLFF.

The rearrangement uses TRBV6-1 and TRBJ2-4; D is unclear. There are 12 residues in the CDR3. The ends were cut back, 0 bases at V and 3 bases at J, with 0 bases in the middle. The germline CDR1 and CDR2 sequences are MNHNS and SASEGT. CDR3 loop: CASSEAKNIQYF. The CDR3 DNA reads as TGTGCCAGCAGTGAAGCCAAAAACATTCAGTACTTC.

This chain links TRBV2 with TRBJ2-5, with 7 bases identical to TRBD2. V gave up 7 bases and J gave up 0 bases; unmatched junction bases: 2. Germline CDR1 reads SNHLY; CDR2 reads FYNNEI. The CDR3 runs to 13 residues. This CDR3 is CASKAGYQETQYF. Here the CDR3 DNA reads TGTGCCAGCAAAGCGGGGTACCAAGAGACCCAGTACTTC.

The chain is built from TRBV5-5 and TRBJ2-5, with D uncertain. Germline V lookup: CDR1 SGHKS, CDR2 YYEKEE (reference sequence). Trimming pared 1 base from V and 3 bases from J, leaving 4 bases between. The CDR3 has 12 amino acids. CDR3 region: CASSLTKETQYF. The CDR3, as DNA: TGTGCCAGCAGCTTGACAAAAGAGACCCAGTACTTC. The full variable domain, completed using reference TRBV5-5 and TRBJ2-5, is DAGVTQSPTHLIKTRGQQVTLRCSPISGHKSVSWYQQVLGQGPQFIFQYYEKEERGRGNFPDRFSARQFPNYSSELNVNALLLGDSALYLCASSLTKETQYFGPGTRLLVL.

The V and J genes are TRBV11-3 and TRBJ1-3, with D perhaps matching TRBD1 (5 bases). This CDR3 is 15 amino acids long. V dropped 5 bases and J dropped 3 bases, with 14 bases sitting between them. Germline CDR1 is SGHNT and CDR2 is YENEEA. The CDR3 reads CASSPAEGNGNTIYF. The CDR3 nucleotides read TGTGCCAGCAGCCCCGCGGAGGGGAATGGAAACACCATATATTTT.

This clone has just a few counts. This rearrangement joins TRBV27 to TRBJ1-2; D remains unclear. V was pared by 2 bases and J by 1 base, with 11 bases between. In germline, CDR1 is MNHEY, CDR2 SMNVEV (reference sequence). The CDR3 is made up of 15 amino acids. The CDR3 sequence is CASSLSPDINYGYTF. The CDR3 DNA reads TGTGCCAGCAGTTTAAGCCCAGACATTAACTATGGCTACACCTTC.

The rearrangement uses TRBV11-2 and TRBJ1-4; D is unclear. Trimming left V 0 bases short and J 5 bases short, with 10 bases between. The CDR3 runs to 15 residues. Germline V gene data show CDR1 as SGHAT and CDR2 as FQNNGV. The CDR3 protein is CASSLEGGRNEKLFF. CDR3 DNA: TGTGCCAGCAGCTTAGAAGGCGGACGGAATGAAAAACTGTTTTTT.